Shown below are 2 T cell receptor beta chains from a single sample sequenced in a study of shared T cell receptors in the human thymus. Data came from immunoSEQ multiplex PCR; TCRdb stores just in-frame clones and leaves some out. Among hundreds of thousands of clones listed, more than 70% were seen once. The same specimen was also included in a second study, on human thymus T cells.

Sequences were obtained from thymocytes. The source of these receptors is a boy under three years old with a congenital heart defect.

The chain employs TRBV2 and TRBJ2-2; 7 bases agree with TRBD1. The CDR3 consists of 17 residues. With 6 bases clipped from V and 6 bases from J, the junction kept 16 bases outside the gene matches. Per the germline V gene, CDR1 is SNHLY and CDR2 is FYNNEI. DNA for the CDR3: TGTGCCAGCAGCCCTCAAAGCTCAGGGGGAGATTCCGGGGAGCTGTTTTTT. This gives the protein CASSPQSSGGDSGELFF. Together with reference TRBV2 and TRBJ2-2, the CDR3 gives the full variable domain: EPEVTQTPSHQVTQMGQEVILRCVPISNHLYFYWYRQILGQKVEFLVSFYNNEISEKSEIFDDQFSVERPDGSNFTLKIRSTKLEDSAMYFCASSPQSSGGDSGELFFGEGSRLTVL.

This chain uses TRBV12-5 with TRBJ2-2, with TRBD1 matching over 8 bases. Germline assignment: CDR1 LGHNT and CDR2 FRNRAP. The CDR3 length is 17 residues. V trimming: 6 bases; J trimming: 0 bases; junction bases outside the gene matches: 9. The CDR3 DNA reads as TGTGCTAGTGGACCAGGGACAGGATGGCCGAACACCGGGGAGCTGTTTTTT. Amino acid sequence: CASGPGTGWPNTGELFF.